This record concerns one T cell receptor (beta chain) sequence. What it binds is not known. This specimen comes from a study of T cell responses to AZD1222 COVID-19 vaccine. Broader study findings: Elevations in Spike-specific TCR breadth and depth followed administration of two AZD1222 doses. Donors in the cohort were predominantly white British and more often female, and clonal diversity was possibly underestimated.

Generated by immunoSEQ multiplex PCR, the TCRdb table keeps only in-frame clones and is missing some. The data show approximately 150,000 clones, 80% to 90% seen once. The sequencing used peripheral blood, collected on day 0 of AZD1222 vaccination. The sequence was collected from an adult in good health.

CDR3 in DNA: TGTGCCAGCTCACATCCGTCAGGGGGCGGCTACACCTTC. Protein product: CASSHPSGGGYTF. The J gene is TRBJ1-2, the V gene TRBV18, with TRBD1 matching 8 bases. The CDR3 length is 13 residues. The ends lost 4 bases at V and 8 bases at J; junction bases unmatched: 6. The V gene's germline CDR1 is KGHSH and CDR2 LQKENI.